The 5 T cell receptor beta chains reported below all come from one sample, sequenced in a study of molecular identifiers for immune sequencing clone quantification. Via MiXCR, TCRdb re-called the PCR reads, giving one row per CDR3 protein. Of 50,000 to 65,000 distinct CDR3 sequences listed, around 25% were seen once; the top ten hold 1.5% to 2%. Sequencing used naive CD8+ T cells from blood, with Jurkat cell RNA spiked in. Regarding subset: FACS-sorted CD8+CD4-CCR7+CD45RA+ naive T cells. These receptors all come from a human donor in good health. Some libraries in this study had Jurkat cell RNA spiked in.

Details on this clonotype: Possible read error: a much larger clone is one base away. This chain uses TRBV12-3 or TRBV12-4 with TRBJ2-3; D possibly corresponds to TRBD1 (5 bases). The CDR3 runs 14 residues. The CDR3 sequence: CASSLGQPTDTLYF. For the CDR3, the DNA is TGTGCCAGCAGTTTAGGACAGCCAACAGATACGCTGTATTTT.

Turning to this clonotype: A read error may explain this, as a much larger clone is one base away. This chain connects TRBV12-3 or TRBV12-4 to TRBJ2-3, with TRBD1 matching 10 bases. This CDR3 has 15 amino acids. CDR3 region: CASSGDRGYTDSQYF. In DNA, the CDR3 is TGTGCCAGCAGTGGGGACAGGGGCTACACAGATTCGCAGTATTTT.

Comments on this clonotype: A read error is possible here, since a much larger clone lies one base away. The V and J genes are TRBV3-2 and TRBJ2-3; TRBD2, as called in the table, went unchecked against the DNA. TRBV3-2 is assigned pseudogene status. CDR3 size: 16 residues. Written as DNA, the CDR3 is TGTGCCAGCGGCGGTTGGACTAGCGGTTCCACAGATACGCAGTATTTT. It codes for CASGGWTSGSTDTQYF.

This clonotype was counted a few times. At one end the junction does not follow the germline gene, possibly because of a read error. The gene calls are TRBV7-9 and TRBJ1-4, with TRBD1 matching 7 bases. The germline V gene has CDR1 SEHNR and CDR2 FQNEAQ (reference sequence). CDR3 length: 16 residues. The DNA of the CDR3 is TGTGCCAGCAGCCCGACGGACAGGCCGCTGGATGAGAAACTGTTTTTT. Its protein product is CASSPTDRPLDEKLFF.

This clonotype showed up many times. The gene calls are TRBV5-5 and TRBJ2-7, with a possible D match to TRBD2 (6 bases). The V end was cut by 1 base, the J end by 6 bases, with 20 bases between. Germline V gene lookup returns CDR1 SGHKS and CDR2 YYEKEE (reference sequence). The CDR3 spans 16 residues. CDR3 coding DNA: TGTGCCAGCAGCTTGTGGCGGGAATCATTGCGTCCCGAGCAGTACTTC. Amino acids: CASSLWRESLRPEQYF.